This is a list of T cell receptor beta chains from one sample in a study of cytomegalovirus exposure and HLA in healthy donors. Clones were read by immunoSEQ multiplex PCR, and TCRdb kept only the in-frame ones, dropping some. The sample lists 120,000 or so clones; 78% were seen once. Sequencing was done on a sample of PBMCs. The origin of the receptors is a man between 25 and 39 years old in good health and CMV-seropositive. Each CDR3 is given with its conserved first and last residue. The D gene is left open where the match is weak. Size is stated for part of the rows, as once, few or many counts, or as a class when the clone is expanded.

>-|TRBV5-1|-|TRBJ1-2
CASSLGQTYGYTF
TGCGCCAGCAGCTTGGGACAGACCTATGGCTACACCTTC
>once|TRBV18|-|TRBJ1-3
CASSPFDSSSGNTIYF
TGTGCCAGCTCACCATTTGACTCTTCCTCTGGAAACACCATATATTTT
>medium-sized|TRBV25-1|TRBD1|TRBJ1-2
CASSDSDRNYGYTF
TGTGCCAGCAGTGATTCGGACAGGAACTATGGCTACACCTTC
>-|TRBV6-5|-|TRBJ1-5
CASSKDRIKQPQHF
TGTGCCAGCAGTAAAGACAGGATCAAACAGCCCCAGCATTTT
>-|TRBV2|-|TRBJ1-2
CASRRDGNSGYTF
TGTGCCAGCAGGCGGGACGGTAACTCTGGCTACACCTTC
>-|TRBV27|TRBD2|TRBJ2-7
CASSLSTSGRAHEQYF
TGTGCCAGCAGTTTATCGACTAGCGGGAGGGCCCACGAGCAGTACTTC
>-|TRBV10-3|-|TRBJ1-2
CAISESKKTGDYGYTF
TGTGCCATCAGTGAGTCGAAGAAGACAGGAGACTATGGCTACACCTTC
>-|TRBV29-1|TRBD1|TRBJ2-4
CSGQGADIQYF
TGCAGCGGCCAGGGGGCGGACATTCAGTACTTC
>-|TRBV6-5|-|TRBJ1-3
CASRKKSSRFNTIYF
TGTGCCAGCAGAAAAAAATCGTCGCGGTTCAACACCATATATTTT
>-|TRBV10-2|TRBD1|TRBJ2-3
CASRDRRSADTQYF
TGCGCCAGCAGGGACAGGAGGAGCGCAGATACGCAGTATTTT
>-|TRBV27|-|TRBJ2-2
CASSLLGLYTGELFF
TGTGCCAGCAGTTTATTGGGCTTATACACCGGGGAGCTGTTTTTT
>-|TRBV6-1|TRBD2|TRBJ2-3
CASSSGGTDTQYF
TGTGCCAGCTCTAGCGGAGGCACAGATACGCAGTATTTT
>-|TRBV25-1|-|TRBJ1-1
CASTWTEGITEAFF
TGTGCCAGCACCTGGACAGAGGGGATCACTGAAGCTTTCTTT
>-|TRBV21-1|-|TRBJ1-1
CASSKSSCGPEAFF
TGTGCCAGCAGCAAATCGAGCTGTGGTCCTGAAGCTTTCTTT
>few|TRBV6-1|TRBD1|TRBJ1-2
CASSGTGASYTF
TGTGCCAGTTCAGGGACAGGGGCGAGCTACACCTTC
>-|TRBV6-6|TRBD2|TRBJ2-1
CASSFPTSGRNEQFF
TGTGCCAGCAGTTTCCCGACTAGCGGGAGGAATGAGCAGTTCTTC
>-|TRBV29-1|-|TRBJ1-3
CSGLRRNTIYF
TGCAGCGGACTTAGGCGAAACACCATATATTTT
>few|TRBV4-2|-|TRBJ1-1
CASSQEGSGGTEAFF
TGTGCCAGCAGCCAAGAGGGTTCCGGGGGCACTGAAGCTTTCTTT
>-|TRBV7-9|-|TRBJ2-2
CASSPSSRSTGELFF
TGTGCCAGCAGCCCCTCCTCAAGGAGCACCGGGGAGCTGTTTTTT
>-|TRBV4-1|-|TRBJ2-2
CASSRGLGTGELFF
TGCGCCAGCAGCCGGGGACTGGGCACCGGGGAGCTGTTTTTT
>-|TRBV27|-|TRBJ2-1
CASSLGQTNEQFF
TGTGCCAGCAGTTTAGGACAGACGAATGAGCAGTTCTTC
>-|TRBV2|TRBD1|TRBJ1-2
CASATGAVYGYTF
TGTGCCAGCGCCACAGGGGCGGTCTATGGCTACACCTTC
>-|TRBV29-1|-|TRBJ1-1
CSSPEGNHGGF
TGCAGCTCGCCGGAGGGGAACCATGGGGGATTT
>-|TRBV9|TRBD2|TRBJ2-1
CASSVDGGSPHNEQFF
TGTGCCAGCAGCGTAGATGGCGGGAGCCCCCACAATGAGCAGTTCTTC
>-|TRBV10-1|-|TRBJ2-7
CASSLDSSYEQYF
TGCGCCAGCAGCCTTGATAGCTCCTACGAGCAGTACTTC
>once|TRBV6-1|TRBD1|TRBJ1-5
CASSIVGTGNQPQHF
TGTGCCAGCAGCATAGTAGGGACAGGCAATCAGCCCCAGCATTTT
>-|TRBV9|-|TRBJ2-1
CASSVAPLARLNNEQFF
TGTGCCAGCAGCGTAGCGCCCCTAGCGCGACTAAACAATGAGCAGTTCTTC
>-|TRBV13|TRBD1|TRBJ2-2
CASSNGQGRTGELFF
TGTGCCAGCAGCAATGGACAGGGGCGGACCGGGGAGCTGTTTTTT
>-|TRBV7-8|TRBD2|TRBJ2-1
CASSSDGTSGYNEQFF
TGTGCCAGCAGCTCCGACGGGACTAGCGGTTACAATGAGCAGTTCTTC
>-|TRBV27|-|TRBJ2-1
CASRTQIGQFF
TGTGCCAGCCGTACTCAAATCGGGCAGTTCTTC
>-|TRBV27|-|TRBJ2-7
CASSSLLRPRYGYEQYF
TGTGCCAGCAGTTCCCTTCTTCGTCCCAGGTACGGTTACGAGCAGTACTTC
>-|TRBV30|TRBD1|TRBJ1-4
CAWGQGGEKLFF
TGTGCCTGGGGACAGGGAGGTGAAAAACTGTTTTTT
>few|TRBV7-6|-|TRBJ2-5
CASSLGPQETQYF
TGTGCCAGCAGCTTAGGGCCCCAAGAGACCCAGTACTTC
>-|TRBV11-3|-|TRBJ2-7
CASSLESGSSYEQYF
TGTGCCAGCAGCTTAGAGAGCGGTAGCTCCTACGAGCAGTACTTC
>-|TRBV19|-|TRBJ2-7
CASSVNREYEQYF
TGTGCCAGTAGTGTGAACAGGGAGTACGAGCAGTACTTC
>-|TRBV30|TRBD1|TRBJ2-7
CAWSARTGGKYEQYF
TGTGCCTGGAGTGCCCGGACAGGGGGCAAATACGAGCAGTACTTC
>-|TRBV19|-|TRBJ1-5
CASRITRTGNQPQHF
TGTGCCAGTAGGATAACTAGGACAGGCAATCAGCCCCAGCATTTT
>-|TRBV30|-|TRBJ2-7
CAWSGGTYEQYF
TGTGCCTGGAGTGGCGGCACCTACGAGCAGTACTTC
>-|TRBV2|-|TRBJ1-3
CASSPIRSGNTIYF
TGTGCCAGCAGCCCTATTCGCTCTGGAAACACCATATATTTT
>-|TRBV6-5|TRBD1|TRBJ2-7
CASSPRDSFYEQYF
TGTGCCAGCAGTCCTCGGGACAGCTTCTACGAGCAGTACTTC
>-|TRBV9|TRBD1|TRBJ1-1
CASSPWTGNTEAFF
TGTGCCAGCAGCCCTTGGACAGGGAACACTGAAGCTTTCTTT
>-|TRBV30|-|TRBJ1-5
CAWSGGVQPQHF
TGTGCCTGGAGTGGAGGCGTTCAGCCCCAGCATTTT
>-|TRBV5-1|TRBD1|TRBJ1-2
CASSLELTGGSGYTF
TGCGCCAGCAGCTTAGAGCTAACAGGGGGAAGTGGCTACACCTTC